The TCR beta chain under discussion was sequenced for a study of blood T cells in healthy people across ages. A sample-barcoded 5' primer and a J-beta primer mix were used in a second PCR of roughly 7 to 11 cycles. One entry per CDR3 protein results from TCRdb running MiXCR on the 5' RACE reads. Of about 640,000 distinct CDR3 sequences in the sample, about 28% were seen once. In this sample, this clonotype turned up many times. There are 15 residues in the CDR3. Germline V gene lookup returns CDR1 LGHDT and CDR2 YNNKEL (reference sequence). V gave up 0 bases and J gave up 0 bases, with 6 bases separating them.

Sequenced material: blood. The chain carries TRBV3-1 and TRBJ2-1; D unclear. The clonotype was recovered from a woman older than 75 in good health. DNA for the CDR3: TGTGCCAGCAGCCAAGATTCAGGCTCCTACAATGAGCAGTTCTTC. Amino acids: CASSQDSGSYNEQFF.